This entry lists 9 T cell receptor beta chains sequenced from one sample in a study of cytomegalovirus exposure and HLA in healthy donors. PCR used 60 Vbeta primers and 13 Jbeta primers. Only in-frame clones appear in the TCRdb table, and some are missing; sequencing was by immunoSEQ multiplex PCR. The sample yields 80,000 to 95,000 clones, over 60% seen once. Input material: PBMCs. The receptor set was obtained from a female donor in good health and CMV-seronegative.

The chain couples TRBV29-1 to TRBJ1-1, with 11 positions matching TRBD1. Germline CDR1 is SQVTM and CDR2 is ANQGSEA. V shed 4 bases and J 6 bases; nucleotides not matched to a gene: 13. This CDR3 has 16 residues. Here the CDR3 reads CSVGGTGGGVAAEAFF. Written as DNA, the CDR3 is TGCAGCGTTGGGGGGACAGGGGGAGGAGTGGCGGCTGAAGCTTTCTTT.

This clone was recorded only once. The V gene is TRBV5-1, the J gene TRBJ1-4; TRBD1 aligns across 8 bases. CDR1 SGHRS and CDR2 YFSETQ come from the germline V gene. This CDR3 is 15 amino acids long. The J segment lost 7 bases and the V segment lost 4 bases, leaving 9 bases of the junction unmatched. The CDR3 DNA reads TGCGCCAGCAGCACGACGACAGGGGCCAGTGAAAAACTGTTTTTT. Protein sequence: CASSTTTGASEKLFF.

This clone came up a few times. The V call is TRBV2, the J call TRBJ1-3; D is unclear. CDR3 length: 16 residues. CDR1 is SNHLY and CDR2 is FYNNEI in the germline V gene. Trimming shortened V by 6 bases and J by 2 bases, and 17 bases separated the two germline ends. CDR3 region: CASSSKRERAGNTIYF. The CDR3 DNA sequence: TGTGCCAGCAGCTCCAAGAGGGAGAGGGCTGGAAACACCATATATTTT.

This clone was counted only a few times. The genes are TRBV5-4 and TRBJ1-6; D is perhaps TRBD1 (6 bases). The CDR3 runs 15 residues. Germline V gives CDR1 SGHNT, CDR2 YYREEE (reference sequence). The V end lost 0 bases, the J end lost 9 bases, and 13 bases lay between the germline ends. The CDR3, as DNA: TGTGCCAGCAGCTTGGGAGGGGGTCTTGCTTCACCCCTCCACTTT. Its translation: CASSLGGGLASPLHF.

This chain uses TRBV4-1 with TRBJ2-5; possibly TRBD1 for D (5 bases). The CDR3 length is 15 residues. Trimming took off 7 bases at V and 4 bases at J, with 19 bases between the two ends. Germline V gene lookup returns CDR1 MGHRA and CDR2 YSYEKL. The CDR3 sequence: CASTNWGSSGETQYF. DNA of the CDR3: TGCGCCAGCACCAACTGGGGCAGCTCGGGAGAGACCCAGTACTTC.

The genes are TRBV7-8 and TRBJ1-2, with 10 bases matching TRBD1. J lost 1 base, V lost 0 bases, and 2 bases had no gene match. From germline, CDR1 is SGHVS and CDR2 FQNEAQ. CDR3 length: 16 residues. The CDR3 nucleotides read TGTGCCAGCAGCTTAGCAGACAGGGGGCATAACTATGGCTACACCTTC. Translation: CASSLADRGHNYGYTF.

This rearrangement joins TRBV10-3 to TRBJ1-1; D gene unclear. Germline-derived CDR1 and CDR2 are ENHRY and SYGVKD. Deletions cut 1 base from V and 0 bases from J, with 9 bases between. This CDR3 contains 15 residues. CDR3: CAISELTSMNTEAFF. CDR3 sequence (DNA): TGTGCCATCAGTGAGTTGACAAGCATGAACACTGAAGCTTTCTTT.

This clone came up once. V usage is TRBV5-4 and J usage is TRBJ1-1; TRBD1 might be the D (5 bases). The germline gives CDR1 SGHNT, CDR2 YYREEE (reference sequence). This CDR3 has 13 residues. Trimming removed 4 bases at V and 0 bases at J, with 7 bases between. CDR3 coding DNA: TGTGCCAGCAGCGGGACTGTGAACACTGAAGCTTTCTTT. It yields the protein CASSGTVNTEAFF.

This clone was seen a few times. The chain couples TRBV5-1 to TRBJ1-4, with 8 positions matching TRBD1. The germline CDR1 and CDR2 sequences are SGHRS and YFSETQ. V lost 1 base and J lost 12; bases outside the gene matches: 17. There are 17 residues in the CDR3. This CDR3 reads CASSLSGQGAPEGELFF. CDR3 in DNA: TGCGCCAGCAGCTTGTCAGGACAGGGCGCTCCCGAGGGGGAACTGTTTTTT.